Shown below are 26 T cell receptor beta chains from a single sample sequenced in a study of blood T cell repertoires in COVID-19. TCRdb's table, derived via immunoSEQ multiplex PCR, lists solely in-frame clones and lacks some. The repertoire includes about 23,000 clones, just over 85% of them detected once, and 9.5% to 15% sits in the top ten. The sequenced sample was peripheral blood. These receptor sequences come from a woman older than 75 with active or convalescent COVID-19.

The chain joins TRBV4-1 to TRBJ2-4, with 8 nucleotides matching TRBD2. Per the germline V gene, CDR1 is MGHRA and CDR2 is YSYEKL. The CDR3 runs 18 residues. Losses at the gene ends were 4 bases for V and 2 bases for J; bases not matched to a gene: 13. CDR3 residues: CASSPGRVAGITKNIQYF. CDR3 coding DNA: TGCGCCAGCAGCCCAGGCAGGGTAGCGGGGATAACCAAAAACATTCAGTACTTC.

The rearrangement uses TRBV4-1 and TRBJ2-4, with a tentative D call TRBD1 (5 bases). V shed 0 bases and J shed 0 bases, with 15 bases lying between them. Germline CDR1 MGHRA, CDR2 YSYEKL. The CDR3 runs 18 residues. The CDR3, as DNA: TGCGCCAGCAGCCAAGACACAGGTAGAGAGATAGCCAAAAACATTCAGTACTTC. As protein: CASSQDTGREIAKNIQYF.

V and J are TRBV6-1 and TRBJ1-1; TRBD1 matches at 9 bases. V lost 3 bases and J lost 7; bases outside the gene matches: 9. CDR1 is MNHNS, CDR2 SASEGT, per germline. The CDR3 runs 15 residues. DNA of the CDR3: TGTGCCAGCAGTGAGCCGGGACAGGGATTTGGTGAAGCTTTCTTT. It yields the protein CASSEPGQGFGEAFF.

The chain has TRBV6-6 and TRBJ2-1, with TRBD1 matching over 9 bases. V was pared by 4 bases and J by 9 bases, with 7 bases of the junction left unmatched. The germline CDR1 and CDR2 sequences are MNHNY and SVGAGI (reference sequence). CDR3 length equals 14 residues. CDR3 DNA sequence: TGTGCCAGCAGTTCGGGACAGGGTCTACGTGAGCAGTTCTTC. It codes for CASSSGQGLREQFF.

This chain links TRBV7-8 with TRBJ1-2; maybe TRBD1 (6 bases). The CDR3 spans 16 residues. V shed 0 bases and J shed 8 bases, with 19 bases lying between them. Per the germline V gene, CDR1 is SGHVS and CDR2 is FQNEAQ. The CDR3 nucleotides are TGTGCCAGCAGCTTAGCGTCAACGGGGAGGGGGTTAGGCTACACCTTC. This codes for CASSLASTGRGLGYTF.

The chain carries TRBV11-1 and TRBJ1-6; 7 nucleotides agree with TRBD1. After removal of 5 bases from V and 5 bases from J, the junction contained 9 bases not matched to a gene. The V gene's germline CDR1 is SGHAT and CDR2 FQDESV (reference sequence). The CDR3 contains 16 residues. The CDR3 protein is CASSRHRDRDNSPLHF. As DNA, the CDR3 is TGTGCCAGCAGCCGACACCGGGACAGAGATAATTCACCCCTCCACTTT.

The CDR3 loop is CASSPSTTGTGGTQYF. The CDR3 coding sequence is TGCGCCAGCAGCCCAAGTACAACCGGGACAGGGGGGACCCAGTACTTC. The chain recombines TRBV4-1 with TRBJ2-5, with TRBD1 matching 11 bases. This CDR3 spans 16 amino acids. V trimming: 4 bases; J trimming: 7 bases; junction bases outside the gene matches: 11. Germline V gene data show CDR1 as MGHRA and CDR2 as YSYEKL.

V is TRBV5-1 and J is TRBJ2-3; D is perhaps TRBD1 (6 bases). This CDR3 is 14 amino acids long. With 4 bases removed from V and 4 bases from J, the gap between germline ends came to 13 bases. Germline V gene lookup returns CDR1 SGHRS and CDR2 YFSETQ. The DNA for the CDR3 is TGCGCCAGCAGCGGCCTACAGGGTCCAGATACGCAGTATTTT. Protein product: CASSGLQGPDTQYF.

V is TRBV7-3 and J is TRBJ2-6; maybe TRBD2 (5 bases). Germline CDR1 is SGHTA and CDR2 is FQGTGA. The CDR3 covers 13 residues. Trimming cost V 3 bases and J 18 bases, with 18 bases left between them. CDR3 coding DNA: TGTGCCAGCAGCTTTTCCGAACCAGCGGAGAAGACTTTC. The encoded protein is CASSFSEPAEKTF.

The chain recombines TRBV19 with TRBJ2-1; TRBD2 agrees at 10 bases. Trimming cost V 5 bases and J 7 bases; bases outside gene matches: 17. CDR1 and CDR2 from the germline V gene are LNHDA and SQIVND (reference sequence). The CDR3 is 18 amino acids. DNA of the CDR3: TGTGCCAGTAGTCACCCGCCCTTTCTAGCGGGAGTGGTAAATGAGCAGTTCTTC. Amino acids: CASSHPPFLAGVVNEQFF.

The V gene is TRBV27, the J gene TRBJ2-7, with D tentatively TRBD2 (6 bases). V was shortened by 5 bases and J by 0 bases, with 14 bases between the two germline ends. The CDR3 is 15 residues long. Germline V gene sequence: CDR1 MNHEY, CDR2 SMNVEV (reference sequence). The CDR3, as DNA: TGTGCCAGCAGTGGGGCCGGGCGGGGCTCCTACGAGCAGTACTTC. Protein sequence: CASSGAGRGSYEQYF.

The genes are TRBV10-3 and TRBJ2-3; D is undetermined. Germline lookup yields CDR1 ENHRY and CDR2 SYGVKD. Trimming took off 0 bases at V and 0 bases at J, with 16 bases between the two ends. This CDR3 has 18 amino acids. The CDR3 here is CAISESSLGDSSTDTQYF. In DNA, the CDR3 is TGTGCCATCAGTGAGTCTTCCCTTGGAGATTCTAGCACAGATACGCAGTATTTT.

This clone has a single count. V and J are TRBV5-1 and TRBJ2-1; 10 nucleotides line up with TRBD2. The CDR3 covers 16 residues. The V gene's germline CDR1 is SGHRS and CDR2 YFSETQ. J was trimmed by 6 bases and V by 0 bases; bases with no gene match: 6. CDR3 nucleotides: TGCGCCAGCAGCTTGGGTCCTAGCGGGGGACTCAATGAGCAGTTCTTC. Its translation is CASSLGPSGGLNEQFF.

The chain combines TRBV5-6 with TRBJ2-3; 14 bases line up with TRBD2. J was trimmed by 6 bases and V by 3 bases; bases with no gene match: 6. In germline, CDR1 is SGHDT, CDR2 YYEEEE. The CDR3 extends over 16 amino acids. The CDR3 is CASSSWTSGGLDTQYF. DNA of the CDR3: TGTGCCAGCAGCTCTTGGACTAGCGGGGGGCTGGATACGCAGTATTTT.

This clone was picked up one time. The chain combines TRBV3-1 (or the pseudogene TRBV3-2) with TRBJ1-6; 7 nucleotides line up with TRBD1. Germline trimming cut 4 bases from V and 2 bases from J; bases unmatched to any gene: 5. This CDR3 comprises 16 residues. The germline V gene encodes CDR1 LGHDT and CDR2 YNNKEL (reference sequence). This CDR3 reads CASSLDRVAYNSPLHF. The CDR3 coding sequence is TGTGCCAGCAGCCTAGACAGGGTGGCCTATAATTCACCCCTCCACTTT.

Only one count was recorded for this clone. J is TRBJ1-4 and V is TRBV7-2; 7 bases line up with TRBD1. The V segment lost 7 bases and the J segment 3 bases; nucleotides outside the gene matches: 5. Germline assignment: CDR1 SGHTA and CDR2 FQGNSA. CDR3 length equals 14 residues. CDR3 amino acids: CASTLGTANEKLFF. CDR3 in DNA: TGTGCCAGCACCCTCGGGACAGCTAATGAAAAACTGTTTTTT.

The chain uses TRBV19 and TRBJ2-2; TRBD1 aligns across 9 bases. The CDR3 is made up of 15 amino acids. Germline lookup yields CDR1 LNHDA and CDR2 SQIVND (reference sequence). Trimming at V came to 6 bases and at J to 1 base, leaving 3 bases not matched to a gene. The DNA for the CDR3 is TGTGCCAGTAGAGGGACAGGGATGAACACCGGGGAGCTGTTTTTT. Protein: CASRGTGMNTGELFF.

The chain uses TRBV7-2 and TRBJ2-5; D is possibly TRBD1 (5 bases). Germline CDR1 reads SGHTA; CDR2 reads FQGNSA. The V end was cut by 6 bases, the J end by 5 bases, with 22 bases between. The CDR3 runs 16 residues. Here the CDR3 reads CASSSSARSHRETQYF. CDR3 in DNA: TGTGCCAGCAGTTCCAGCGCCAGGTCTCACAGGGAGACCCAGTACTTC.

This chain joins TRBV7-2 and TRBJ2-3; D is unresolved. V lost 3 bases and J lost 1, with 5 bases in between. The CDR3 has 13 residues. Germline V gene data show CDR1 as SGHTA and CDR2 as FQGNSA. The DNA of the CDR3 is TGTGCCAGCAGCTTGGAGCGCACAGATACGCAGTATTTT. Translating gives CASSLERTDTQYF.

CDR3 amino acids: CASRKGQAQPQHF. DNA for the CDR3: TGTGCCAGCAGAAAAGGACAGGCCCAGCCCCAGCATTTT. The chain couples TRBV2 to TRBJ1-5, with 7 bases fitting TRBD1. Trimming at V came to 6 bases and at J to 7 bases, leaving 6 bases not matched to a gene. This CDR3 has 13 residues. Germline V gives CDR1 SNHLY, CDR2 FYNNEI.

The gene calls are TRBV27 and TRBJ2-3; tentative D call: TRBD2 (5 bases). This CDR3 comprises 15 residues. V was cut by 2 bases and J by 0 bases, with 9 bases left in between. Germline V gene lookup returns CDR1 MNHEY and CDR2 SMNVEV (reference sequence). Written as DNA, the CDR3 is TGTGCCAGCAGTTTACGAGGGCAGAGCACAGATACGCAGTATTTT. Translation: CASSLRGQSTDTQYF.

Here the CDR3 reads CASSRTSGVETQYF. The CDR3 nucleotides read TGCGCCAGCAGCCGTACTAGCGGGGTAGAGACCCAGTACTTC. The V and J genes are TRBV4-1 and TRBJ2-5; 10 bases match TRBD2. The CDR3 extends over 14 amino acids. J gave up 4 bases and V 4 bases, and 3 bases lay outside the gene matches. Per germline, CDR1 MGHRA and CDR2 YSYEKL.

The rearrangement uses TRBV5-1 and TRBJ2-7; no reliable D call. Germline values: CDR1 SGHRS, CDR2 YFSETQ. Trimming pared 0 bases from V and 3 bases from J, leaving 10 bases between. CDR3 length: 14 residues. CDR3 sequence: CASSLDSFNYEQYF. The CDR3 DNA follows: TGCGCCAGCAGCTTGGACAGCTTCAACTACGAGCAGTACTTC.

The genes are TRBV5-1 and TRBJ2-1; 8 nucleotides align to TRBD1. Germline loops: CDR1 SGHRS, CDR2 YFSETQ. There are 15 residues in the CDR3. Trimming took 7 bases from V and 7 from J; bases not matched to a gene: 13. CDR3 amino acids: CASAIGQGAVNEQFF. In DNA, the CDR3 is TGCGCCAGCGCAATCGGGCAGGGGGCGGTGAATGAGCAGTTCTTC. Supplemented by reference TRBV5-1 and TRBJ2-1, the full variable domain reads KAGVTQTPRYLIKTRGQQVTLSCSPISGHRSVSWYQQTPGQGLQFLFEYFSETQRNKGNFPGRFSGRQFSNSRSEMNVSTLELGDSALYLCASAIGQGAVNEQFFGPGTRLTVL.

The chain carries TRBV4-1 and TRBJ2-3; 11 bases fit TRBD1. V lost 5 bases, J lost 2 bases, and 9 bases stayed unmatched. CDR3 length: 17 amino acids. Looked up from germline, CDR1 is MGHRA and CDR2 is YSYEKL. CDR3 loop: CASSWSRDRGSTDTQYF. Here the CDR3 DNA reads TGCGCCAGCAGCTGGTCCCGGGACAGGGGGTCCACAGATACGCAGTATTTT.

CDR3 sequence reads: CASSPGTHGHPTIYF. CDR3 bases: TGCGCCAGCAGCCCTGGGACTCACGGGCACCCCACCATATATTTT. This chain links TRBV5-1 with TRBJ1-3; a possible D gene is TRBD1 (5 bases). In germline, CDR1 is SGHRS, CDR2 YFSETQ. Trimming removed 4 bases at V and 9 bases at J, with 20 bases between. This CDR3 has 15 amino acids.